These 7 T cell receptor beta chains came from one sample sequenced in a study of CD8+CD57+ T cells in acquired aplastic anemia. CDR3 and TCR beta VDJ profiling relied on genomic DNA as the template. One entry per CDR3 protein results from TCRdb running MiXCR on the reads. The sample includes more than 150,000 distinct CDR3 sequences, about half of them seen just once. The sequencing input was sorted CD4+, CD8+, or CD8+CD57+ T cells (not recorded which) from PBMCs. The receptors come from a human donor in good health.

This clonotype appeared a few times. This chain uses TRBV15 with TRBJ2-2, with D tentatively TRBD2 (6 bases). Germline V gene sequence: CDR1 LNHNV, CDR2 YYDKDF (reference sequence). The ends were cut back, 8 bases at V and 7 bases at J, with 17 bases in the middle. The CDR3 loop spans 14 amino acids. DNA for the CDR3: TGTGCCACCTCGTCGGGAGAGGATAGCGGGGAGCTGTTTTTT. The encoded protein is CATSSGEDSGELFF.

The V gene is TRBV7-9, the J gene TRBJ1-6; D is uncertain. CDR1 is SEHNR and CDR2 is FQNEAQ in the germline V gene (reference sequence). The CDR3 spans 13 residues. V lost 4 bases, J lost 10 bases, and 11 bases lay in between. CDR3 sequence reads: CASSSQVPSPLHF. CDR3 DNA sequence: TGTGCCAGCAGCTCCCAGGTCCCATCACCCCTCCACTTT.

Ten or more counts support this clonotype. V usage is TRBV20-1 and J usage is TRBJ1-5; TRBD1 aligns across 7 bases. The CDR3 contains 13 residues. V lost 1 base, J lost 4 bases, and 1 base stayed unmatched. Germline V gene data show CDR1 as DFQATT and CDR2 as SNEGSKA (reference sequence). As DNA, the CDR3 is TGCAGTGCTAGAGCAGGGGGTAATCAGCCCCAGCATTTT. Amino acid sequence: CSARAGGNQPQHF.

V gene TRBV20-1 combines with J gene TRBJ1-1, with D perhaps TRBD1 (6 bases). This CDR3 has 13 residues. V lost 6 bases and J 5 bases, leaving 16 bases between the germline ends. Germline CDR1 is DFQATT and CDR2 is SNEGSKA (reference sequence). DNA for the CDR3: TGCAGTGCCCGTGGACAGACGGGTACTGAAGCTTTCTTT. This gives the protein CSARGQTGTEAFF.

This clonotype was recorded a few times. The genes are TRBV20-1 and TRBJ2-7, with D tentatively TRBD2 (6 bases). CDR3 length: 13 residues. V was shortened by 6 bases and J by 5 bases, with 17 bases between the two germline ends. Germline CDR1 reads DFQATT; CDR2 reads SNEGSKA (reference sequence). In DNA, the CDR3 is TGCAGTGCAAAGGAAGGGGAGGACCACGAGCAGTACTTC. Protein: CSAKEGEDHEQYF.

The sample holds a few counts of this clonotype. Because the CDR3's place on the DNA is in doubt, the DNA is left out and the CDR3 is given as listed by TCRdb. The rearrangement uses TRBV12-3 or TRBV12-4 and TRBJ1-1; TRBD1, the table's D call, lacks a check against the DNA. From its first to its last residue, the CDR3 has 14 amino acids. CDR3 protein: CASILGRGRYKAFF.

This chain uses TRBV19 with TRBJ2-7; 9 bases agree with TRBD1. CDR1 is LNHDA and CDR2 is SQIVND in the germline V gene (reference sequence). The CDR3 extends over 15 amino acids. Trimming took 1 base from V and 5 from J; bases not matched to a gene: 6. The CDR3, as DNA: TGTGCCAGTAGTATAGTAGGACAGGGGATGAACGAGCAGTACTTC. Translation gives CASSIVGQGMNEQYF.